A single sample gave rise to the 4 T cell receptor beta chains below, sequenced in a study of T cell responses to AZD1222 COVID-19 vaccine. Profiled with immunoSEQ multiplex PCR; TCRdb holds only in-frame clones, not every one. This sample has about 150,000 clones; around 89% occur once, and the top ten carry 3% to 4%. Sequencing was performed on peripheral blood, taken on day 0 of MenACWY control vaccination. All receptors come from an adult in good health.

The genes are TRBV3-1 (or the pseudogene TRBV3-2) and TRBJ1-6; TRBD1 aligns across 8 bases. Germline V gene lookup returns CDR1 LGHDT and CDR2 YNNKEL (reference sequence). This CDR3 spans 15 amino acids. Unmatched junction bases numbered 5, after V lost 4 bases and J lost 6 bases. The CDR3 region is CASSLGTGTNSPLHF. In DNA form, the CDR3 reads TGTGCCAGCAGCCTAGGGACAGGTACTAATTCACCCCTCCACTTT.

The V and J genes are TRBV2 and TRBJ1-6, with a tentative D call TRBD1 (5 bases). Germline values: CDR1 SNHLY, CDR2 FYNNEI. The V end lost 3 bases, the J end lost 9 bases, and 15 bases lay between the germline ends. The CDR3 contains 15 residues. This CDR3 reads CASSEGGMGSSPLHF. CDR3 coding DNA: TGTGCCAGCAGTGAGGGGGGGATGGGGAGTTCACCCCTCCACTTT.

This sequence joins TRBV7-3 and TRBJ2-3; TRBD2 agrees at 9 bases. Germline V CDR1 and CDR2: SGHTA, FQGTGA. CDR3 size: 18 residues. After removal of 5 bases from V and 2 bases from J, the junction contained 14 bases not matched to a gene. The chain's CDR3 is CASSPRASGTPDTDTQYF. The CDR3 nucleotides read TGTGCCAGCAGCCCCCGGGCTAGCGGGACCCCCGACACAGATACGCAGTATTTT.

This clone was found a few times. J is TRBJ1-1 and V is TRBV7-9; D not resolved. CDR1 and CDR2 from the germline V gene are SEHNR and FQNEAQ (reference sequence). Trimming removed 1 base from V and 4 bases from J, with 10 bases in between. This CDR3 comprises 14 residues. The DNA for the CDR3 is TGTGCCAGCAGCTTAGAGGGTTGGGGCACTGAAGCTTTCTTT. It specifies CASSLEGWGTEAFF.